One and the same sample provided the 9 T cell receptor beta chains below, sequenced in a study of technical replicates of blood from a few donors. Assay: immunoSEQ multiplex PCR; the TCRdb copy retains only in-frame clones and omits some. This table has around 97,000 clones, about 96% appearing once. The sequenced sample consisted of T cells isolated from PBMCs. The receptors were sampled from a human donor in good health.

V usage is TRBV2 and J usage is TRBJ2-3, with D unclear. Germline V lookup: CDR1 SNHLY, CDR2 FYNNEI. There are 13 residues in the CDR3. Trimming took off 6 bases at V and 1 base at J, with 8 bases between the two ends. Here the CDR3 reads CASRNQGTDTQYF. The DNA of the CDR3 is TGTGCCAGCAGGAACCAGGGCACAGATACGCAGTATTTT.

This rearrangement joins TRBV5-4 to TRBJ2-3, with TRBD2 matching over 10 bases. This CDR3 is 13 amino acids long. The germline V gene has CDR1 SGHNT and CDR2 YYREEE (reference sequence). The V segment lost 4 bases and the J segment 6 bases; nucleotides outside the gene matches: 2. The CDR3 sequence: CASSLAGADTQYF. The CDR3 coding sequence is TGTGCCAGCAGCCTAGCGGGAGCGGATACGCAGTATTTT.

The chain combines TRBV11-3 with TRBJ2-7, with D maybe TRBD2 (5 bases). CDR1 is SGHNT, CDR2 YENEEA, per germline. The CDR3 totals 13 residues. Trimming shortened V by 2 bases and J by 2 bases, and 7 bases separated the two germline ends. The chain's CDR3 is CASSLRGTYEQYF. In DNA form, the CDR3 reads TGTGCCAGCAGCTTACGGGGTACCTACGAGCAGTACTTC.

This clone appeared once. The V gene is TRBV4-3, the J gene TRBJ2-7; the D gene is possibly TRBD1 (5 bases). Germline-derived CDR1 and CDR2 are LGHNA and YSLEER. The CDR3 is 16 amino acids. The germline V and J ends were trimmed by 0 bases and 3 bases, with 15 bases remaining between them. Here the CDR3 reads CASSQEYGHGFYEQYF. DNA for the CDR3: TGCGCCAGCAGCCAAGAATACGGACATGGGTTCTACGAGCAGTACTTC.

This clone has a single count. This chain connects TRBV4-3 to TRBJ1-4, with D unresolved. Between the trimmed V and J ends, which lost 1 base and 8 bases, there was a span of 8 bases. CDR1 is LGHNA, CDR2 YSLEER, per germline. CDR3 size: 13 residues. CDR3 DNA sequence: TGCGCCAGCAGCCAAGTGGTGGAGGAAAAACTGTTTTTT. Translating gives CASSQVVEEKLFF.

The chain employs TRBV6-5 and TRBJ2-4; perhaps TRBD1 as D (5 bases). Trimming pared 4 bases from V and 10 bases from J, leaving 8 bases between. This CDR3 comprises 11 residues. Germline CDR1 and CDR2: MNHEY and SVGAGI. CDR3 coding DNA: TGTGCCAGCAGTTCCACAGGAATTCAGTACTTC. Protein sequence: CASSSTGIQYF.

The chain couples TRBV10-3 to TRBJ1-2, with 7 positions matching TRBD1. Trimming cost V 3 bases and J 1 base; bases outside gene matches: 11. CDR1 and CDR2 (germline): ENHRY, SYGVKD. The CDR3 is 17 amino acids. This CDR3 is CAISDGETGTFNYGYTF. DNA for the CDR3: TGTGCCATCAGTGACGGGGAGACAGGGACGTTTAACTATGGCTACACCTTC.

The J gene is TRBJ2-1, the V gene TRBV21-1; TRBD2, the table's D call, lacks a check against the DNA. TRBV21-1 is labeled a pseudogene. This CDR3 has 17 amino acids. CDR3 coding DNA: TGTGCCAGCAGCTACCGGGAGGGTATGTTCGGAAGGCATGAGCAGTTCTTC. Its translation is CASSYREGMFGRHEQFF.

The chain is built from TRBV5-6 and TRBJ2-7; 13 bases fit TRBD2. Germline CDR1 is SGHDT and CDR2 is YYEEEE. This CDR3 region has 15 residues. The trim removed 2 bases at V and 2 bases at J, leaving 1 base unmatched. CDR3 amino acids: CASSLTSGRAYEQYF. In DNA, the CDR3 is TGTGCCAGCAGCTTAACTAGCGGGAGGGCCTACGAGCAGTACTTC. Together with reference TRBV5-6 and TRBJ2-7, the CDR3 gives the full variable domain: DAGVTQSPTHLIKTRGQQVTLRCSPKSGHDTVSWYQQALGQGPQFIFQYYEEEERQRGNFPDRFSGHQFPNYSSELNVNALLLGDSALYLCASSLTSGRAYEQYFGPGTRLTVT.